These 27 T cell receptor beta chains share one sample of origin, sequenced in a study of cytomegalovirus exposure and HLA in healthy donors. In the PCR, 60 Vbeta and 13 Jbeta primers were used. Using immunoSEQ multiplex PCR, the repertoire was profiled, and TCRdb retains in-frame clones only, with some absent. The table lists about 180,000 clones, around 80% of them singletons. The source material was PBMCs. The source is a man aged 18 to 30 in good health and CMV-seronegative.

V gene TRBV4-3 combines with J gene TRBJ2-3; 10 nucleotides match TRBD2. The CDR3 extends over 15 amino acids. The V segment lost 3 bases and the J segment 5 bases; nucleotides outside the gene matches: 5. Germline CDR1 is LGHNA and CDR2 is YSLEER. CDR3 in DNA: TGCGCCAGCAGCCACCTAGCGGGGGCGGTAGATACGCAGTATTTT. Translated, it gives CASSHLAGAVDTQYF.

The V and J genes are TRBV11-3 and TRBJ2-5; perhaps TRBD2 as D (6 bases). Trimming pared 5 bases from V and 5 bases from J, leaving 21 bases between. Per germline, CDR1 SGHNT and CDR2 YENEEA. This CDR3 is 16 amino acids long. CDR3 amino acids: CASSRKGQGGSETQYF. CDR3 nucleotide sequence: TGTGCCAGCAGCCGTAAGGGGCAGGGAGGATCGGAGACCCAGTACTTC.

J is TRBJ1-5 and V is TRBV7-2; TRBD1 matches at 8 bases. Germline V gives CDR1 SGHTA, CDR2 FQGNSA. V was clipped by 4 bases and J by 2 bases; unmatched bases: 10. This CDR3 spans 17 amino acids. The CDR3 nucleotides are TGTGCCAGCAGCTCATACGTCGGACAGGGTGGCAATCAGCCCCAGCATTTT. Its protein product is CASSSYVGQGGNQPQHF.

DNA of the CDR3: TGTGCCAGCAGCCCGAGGACAGGGGTGAATAATGAAAAACTGTTTTTT. This translates into CASSPRTGVNNEKLFF. The chain combines TRBV13 with TRBJ1-4; 9 nucleotides align to TRBD1. The junction had 8 bases not matched to a gene; V was cut back by 5 bases and J by 4 bases. The CDR3 length is 16 residues. Per germline, CDR1 PRHDT and CDR2 FYEKMQ (reference sequence).

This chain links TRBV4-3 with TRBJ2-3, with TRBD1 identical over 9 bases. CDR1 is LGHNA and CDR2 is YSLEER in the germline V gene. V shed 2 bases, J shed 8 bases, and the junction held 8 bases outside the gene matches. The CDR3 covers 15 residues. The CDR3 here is CASSQLSGTGLTQYF. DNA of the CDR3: TGCGCCAGCAGCCAACTCTCCGGGACAGGGCTTACGCAGTATTTT.

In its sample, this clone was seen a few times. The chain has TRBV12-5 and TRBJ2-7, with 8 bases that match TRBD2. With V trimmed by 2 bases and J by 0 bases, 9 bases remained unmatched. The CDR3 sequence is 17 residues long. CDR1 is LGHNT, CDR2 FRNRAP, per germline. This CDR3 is CASGLRLAGSSSYEQYF. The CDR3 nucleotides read TGTGCTAGTGGTTTGAGGCTAGCGGGCTCTAGCTCCTACGAGCAGTACTTC.

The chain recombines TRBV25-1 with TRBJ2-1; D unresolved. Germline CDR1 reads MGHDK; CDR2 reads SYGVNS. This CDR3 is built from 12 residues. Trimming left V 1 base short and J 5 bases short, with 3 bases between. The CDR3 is CASSEFNNEQFF. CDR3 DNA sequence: TGTGCCAGCAGTGAATTTAACAATGAGCAGTTCTTC.

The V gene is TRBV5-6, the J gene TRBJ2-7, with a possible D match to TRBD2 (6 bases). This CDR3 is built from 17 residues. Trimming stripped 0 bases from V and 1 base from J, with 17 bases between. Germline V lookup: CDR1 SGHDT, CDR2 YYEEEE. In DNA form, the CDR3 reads TGTGCCAGCAGCTTGGAGGTAGTTAGCGGCAGATCCTACGAGCAGTACTTC. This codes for CASSLEVVSGRSYEQYF.

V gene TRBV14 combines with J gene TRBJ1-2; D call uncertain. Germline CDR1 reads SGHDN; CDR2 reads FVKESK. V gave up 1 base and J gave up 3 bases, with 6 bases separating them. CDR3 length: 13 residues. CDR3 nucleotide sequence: TGTGCCAGCAGCCAAGGTCTTTACTATGGCTACACCTTC. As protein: CASSQGLYYGYTF.

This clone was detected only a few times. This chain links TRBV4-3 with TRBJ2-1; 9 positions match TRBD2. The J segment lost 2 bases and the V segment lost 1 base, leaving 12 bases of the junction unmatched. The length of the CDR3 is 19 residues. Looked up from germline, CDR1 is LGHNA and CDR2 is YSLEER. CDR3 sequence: CASSQAPSGEGYPYNEQFF. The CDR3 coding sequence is TGCGCCAGCAGCCAAGCTCCTAGCGGGGAAGGTTACCCCTACAATGAGCAGTTCTTC.

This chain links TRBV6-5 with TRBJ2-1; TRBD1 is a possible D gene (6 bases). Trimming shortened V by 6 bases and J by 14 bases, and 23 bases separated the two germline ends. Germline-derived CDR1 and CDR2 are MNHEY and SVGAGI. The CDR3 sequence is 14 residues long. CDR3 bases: TGTGCCAGCAGCCTATTTCCTTCAACAGGGACCAAGTTCTTC. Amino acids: CASSLFPSTGTKFF.

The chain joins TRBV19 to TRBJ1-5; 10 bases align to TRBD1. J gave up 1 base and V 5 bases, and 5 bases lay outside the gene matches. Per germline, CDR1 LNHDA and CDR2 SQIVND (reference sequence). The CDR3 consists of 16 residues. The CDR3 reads CASSPRQGASNQPQHF. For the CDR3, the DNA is TGTGCCAGTAGTCCCAGACAGGGGGCGAGCAATCAGCCCCAGCATTTT.

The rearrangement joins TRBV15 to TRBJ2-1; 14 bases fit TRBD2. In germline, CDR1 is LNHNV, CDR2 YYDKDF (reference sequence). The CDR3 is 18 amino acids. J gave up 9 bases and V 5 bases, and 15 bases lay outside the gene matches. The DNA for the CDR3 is TGTGCCACCAGCGGAGTCCTCGGGGGACTAGCGGGGGAGGGTGAGCAGTTCTTC. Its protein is CATSGVLGGLAGEGEQFF.

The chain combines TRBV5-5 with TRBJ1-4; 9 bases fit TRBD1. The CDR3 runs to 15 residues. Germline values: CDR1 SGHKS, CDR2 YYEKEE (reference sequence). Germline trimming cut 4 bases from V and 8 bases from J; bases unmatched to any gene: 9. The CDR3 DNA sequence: TGTGCCAGCAGCCCCCGGACAGGGGCGGGCGAAAAACTGTTTTTT. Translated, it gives CASSPRTGAGEKLFF. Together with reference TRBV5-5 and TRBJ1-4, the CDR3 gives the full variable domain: DAGVTQSPTHLIKTRGQQVTLRCSPISGHKSVSWYQQVLGQGPQFIFQYYEKEERGRGNFPDRFSARQFPNYSSELNVNALLLGDSALYLCASSPRTGAGEKLFFGSGTQLSVL.

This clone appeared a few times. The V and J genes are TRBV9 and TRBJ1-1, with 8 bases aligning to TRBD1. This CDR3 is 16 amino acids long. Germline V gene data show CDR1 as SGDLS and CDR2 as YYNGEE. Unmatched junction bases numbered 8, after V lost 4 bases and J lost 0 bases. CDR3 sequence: CASSPMGTGLNTEAFF. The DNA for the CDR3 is TGTGCCAGCAGCCCCATGGGGACAGGACTGAACACTGAAGCTTTCTTT.

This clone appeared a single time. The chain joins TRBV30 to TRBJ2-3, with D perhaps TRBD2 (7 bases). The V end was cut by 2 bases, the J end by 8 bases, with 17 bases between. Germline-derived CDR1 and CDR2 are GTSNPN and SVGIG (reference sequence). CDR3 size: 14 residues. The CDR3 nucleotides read TGTGCCTGGAGTAGGCTAGCGGCCAGGGGTACGCAGTATTTT. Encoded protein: CAWSRLAARGTQYF.

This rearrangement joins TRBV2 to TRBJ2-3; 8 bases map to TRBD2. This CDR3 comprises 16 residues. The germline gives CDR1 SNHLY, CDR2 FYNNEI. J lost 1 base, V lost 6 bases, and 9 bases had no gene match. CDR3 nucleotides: TGTGCCAGCAGCCTCCTTTCCGGGGGGGGCACAGATACGCAGTATTTT. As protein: CASSLLSGGGTDTQYF.

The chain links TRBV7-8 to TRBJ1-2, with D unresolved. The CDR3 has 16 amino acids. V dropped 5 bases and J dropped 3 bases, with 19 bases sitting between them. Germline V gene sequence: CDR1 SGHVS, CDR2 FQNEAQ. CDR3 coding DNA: TGTGCCAGCAGCCCCACCACGGGGTCTTCCCACTATGGCTACACCTTC. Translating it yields CASSPTTGSSHYGYTF.

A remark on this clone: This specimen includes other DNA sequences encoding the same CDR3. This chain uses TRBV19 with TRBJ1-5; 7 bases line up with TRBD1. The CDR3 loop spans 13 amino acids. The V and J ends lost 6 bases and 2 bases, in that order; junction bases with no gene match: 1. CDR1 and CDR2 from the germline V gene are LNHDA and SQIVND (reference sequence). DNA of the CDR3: TGTGCCAGTAGGAGGGGGCGCAATCAGCCCCAGCATTTT. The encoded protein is CASRRGRNQPQHF.

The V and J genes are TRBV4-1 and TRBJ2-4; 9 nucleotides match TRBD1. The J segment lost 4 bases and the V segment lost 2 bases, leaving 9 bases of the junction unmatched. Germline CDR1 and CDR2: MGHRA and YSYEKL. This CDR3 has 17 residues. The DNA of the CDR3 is TGCGCCAGCAGCCAATCCGGGACAGGGAGTTGGAAAAACATTCAGTACTTC. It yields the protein CASSQSGTGSWKNIQYF.

CDR3 nucleotides: TGTGCCAGCAGCTTAGAGATAGGGATAGCGGGAGAAGCGAATGAGCAGTTCTTC. It encodes CASSLEIGIAGEANEQFF. The chain carries TRBV7-8 and TRBJ2-1, with 9 nucleotides matching TRBD2. Germline CDR1 is SGHVS and CDR2 is FQNEAQ. The CDR3 runs to 18 residues. Trimming at V came to 1 base and at J to 7 bases, leaving 14 bases not matched to a gene.

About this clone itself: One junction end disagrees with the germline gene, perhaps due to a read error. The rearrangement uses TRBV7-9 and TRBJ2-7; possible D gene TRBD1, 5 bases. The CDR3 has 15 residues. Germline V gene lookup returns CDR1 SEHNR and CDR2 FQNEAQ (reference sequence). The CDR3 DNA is TGTTCCAGCAGCTCCCCAGACAACTGGGGCGACGAGCAGTACTTC. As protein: CSSSSPDNWGDEQYF.

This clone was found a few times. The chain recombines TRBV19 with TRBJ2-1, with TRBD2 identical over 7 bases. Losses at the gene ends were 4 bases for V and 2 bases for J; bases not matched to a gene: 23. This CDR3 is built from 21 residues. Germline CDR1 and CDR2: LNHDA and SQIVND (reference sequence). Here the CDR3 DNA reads TGTGCCAGTAGTACACCCCGTAGGGCGGGAGCTACCTTGGGCCCCTACAATGAGCAGTTCTTC. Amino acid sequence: CASSTPRRAGATLGPYNEQFF.

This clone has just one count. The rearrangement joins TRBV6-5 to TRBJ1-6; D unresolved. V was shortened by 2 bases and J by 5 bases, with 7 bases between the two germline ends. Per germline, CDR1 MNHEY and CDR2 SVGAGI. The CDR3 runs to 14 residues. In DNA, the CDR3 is TGTGCCAGCAGTTACCTAGAAAATAATTCACCCCTCCACTTT. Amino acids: CASSYLENNSPLHF.

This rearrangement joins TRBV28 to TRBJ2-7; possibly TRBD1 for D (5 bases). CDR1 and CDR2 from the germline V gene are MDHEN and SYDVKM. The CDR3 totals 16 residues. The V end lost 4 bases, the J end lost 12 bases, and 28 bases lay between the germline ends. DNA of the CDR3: TGTGCCAGCAGTTCGAAAAGGGGCCGCTCCAACCCCCTGCCGTACTTC. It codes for CASSSKRGRSNPLPYF.

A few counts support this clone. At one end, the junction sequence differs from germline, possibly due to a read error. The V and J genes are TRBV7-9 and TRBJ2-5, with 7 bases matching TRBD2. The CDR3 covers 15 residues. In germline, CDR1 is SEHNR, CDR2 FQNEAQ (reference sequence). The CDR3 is CSSSLHSGYQETQYF. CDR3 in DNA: TGTTCCAGCAGCTTACATAGCGGGTACCAAGAGACCCAGTACTTC.

CDR3 amino acids: CAWSPGETQYF. CDR3 nucleotides: TGTGCCTGGTCCCCGGGGGAGACCCAGTACTTC. The genes are TRBV30 and TRBJ2-5, with D possibly TRBD2 on 5 matching bases. Germline V lookup: CDR1 GTSNPN, CDR2 SVGIG (reference sequence). V lost 5 bases to trimming and J lost 5 bases, with 9 bases between them. The CDR3 covers 11 residues. Full variable domain (rest looked up from reference TRBV30 and TRBJ2-5): SQTIHQWPATLVQPVGSPLSLECTVEGTSNPNLYWYRQAAGRGLQLLFYSVGIGQISSEVPQNLSASRPQDRQFILSSKKLLLSDSGFYLCAWSPGETQYFGPGTRLLVL.